Each of the 6 T cell receptor beta chains below was sequenced from the same sample in a study of T cell responses to AZD1222 COVID-19 vaccine. The data were produced by immunoSEQ multiplex PCR, yet TCRdb's version contains in-frame clones alone and is incomplete. This sample has about 130,000 clones, with about 93% found just once. The sequenced sample was peripheral blood, obtained 28 days after the second AZD1222 dose. Every receptor here comes from an adult who received the AZD1222 COVID-19 vaccine.

The chain has TRBV4-1 and TRBJ1-4, with D possibly TRBD1 on 5 matching bases. Germline V gene data show CDR1 as MGHRA and CDR2 as YSYEKL. The CDR3 loop spans 17 amino acids. V was trimmed by 4 bases and J by 8 bases, leaving 23 bases between them. CDR3: CASSLTSVGQGEEKLFF. The CDR3 DNA sequence: TGCGCCAGCAGCCTAACATCCGTCGGCCAGGGAGAGGAAAAACTGTTTTTT.

The chain combines TRBV11-3 with TRBJ2-1; D tentatively reads TRBD1 or TRBD2 (7 bases each). The germline V and J ends were trimmed by 4 bases and 8 bases, with 18 bases remaining between them. The CDR3 runs 15 residues. Per germline, CDR1 SGHNT and CDR2 YENEEA. This CDR3 reads CASSSGGAGGDEQFF. The DNA of the CDR3 is TGTGCCAGCAGCTCAGGGGGGGCCGGCGGTGATGAGCAGTTCTTC.

The V gene is TRBV28, the J gene TRBJ1-2; tentative D call: TRBD1 (5 bases). V was shortened by 2 bases and J by 5 bases, with 15 bases between the two germline ends. The CDR3 spans 15 residues. Looked up from germline, CDR1 is MDHEN and CDR2 is SYDVKM. As DNA, the CDR3 is TGTGCCAGCAGTTTAGACGAACGCAGGGCTTATGGCTACACCTTC. As protein: CASSLDERRAYGYTF.

The chain couples TRBV9 to TRBJ2-2; D not certain. Trimming pared 0 bases from V and 2 bases from J, leaving 5 bases between. The germline gives CDR1 SGDLS, CDR2 YYNGEE. CDR3 length equals 14 residues. CDR3 DNA: TGTGCCAGCAGCGTAGGGGGTAACACCGGGGAGCTGTTTTTT. This codes for CASSVGGNTGELFF.

The V gene is TRBV4-1, the J gene TRBJ1-3, with no clear D. Germline values: CDR1 MGHRA, CDR2 YSYEKL. The CDR3 is 15 amino acids. Trimming pared 1 base from V and 0 bases from J, leaving 7 bases between. The CDR3 DNA is TGCGCCAGCAGCCAAGTAGCTAGCTCTGGAAACACCATATATTTT. Encoded protein: CASSQVASSGNTIYF.

Concerning this clone itself: One end of the junction varies from germline; a read error may be responsible. Here the CDR3 DNA reads TGTGCTAGCAGCTCGACAGTCTACAATGAGCAGTTCTTC. Protein sequence: CASSSTVYNEQFF. This sequence joins TRBV7-7 and TRBJ2-1; TRBD1 is a possible D gene (5 bases). The CDR3 runs to 13 residues. Germline-derived CDR1 and CDR2 are SSHAT and FNYEAQ (reference sequence). Full variable domain (rest looked up from reference TRBV7-7 and TRBJ2-1): GAGVSQSPRYKVTKRGQDVTLRCDPISSHATLYWYQQALGQGPEFLTYFNYEAQPDKSGLPSDRFSAERPEGSISTLTIQRTEQRDSAMYRCASSSTVYNEQFFGPGTRLTVL.